The rows below give T cell receptor beta chains drawn from one sample of a study of a mutant IDH1 vaccine in newly diagnosed glioma. Libraries were prepared by immunoSEQ multiplex PCR; TCRdb keeps only in-frame clonotypes and omits some of them. The data contain tens of thousands of clones, roughly 71% of them singletons. These receptors lack a known antigen. This specimen consisted of PBMCs, obtained from a glioma patient whose treatment included an IDH1 peptide vaccine. These receptors all stem from a man in his fifties with glioma. Each CDR3 is given with its conserved first and last residue. The order of the fields is D gene, clone size, CDR3 length, J gene, V gene, CDR3 protein, CDR3 DNA. The D gene is left open where the match is weak. Clone sizes are given selectively: once, few, many, or a class where the clone is expanded.

. . 13 TRBJ2-1 TRBV6-1 CASTRGWRNEQFF TGTGCCAGCACCCGGGGGTGGCGCAATGAGCAGTTCTTC
. few 13 TRBJ1-3 TRBV11-2 CASSFDSRNTIYF TGTGCCAGCAGCTTTGATTCGAGAAACACCATATATTTT
. . 14 TRBJ2-3 TRBV6-1 CASSARGGADTQYF TGTGCCAGCAGTGCAAGGGGCGGCGCAGATACGCAGTATTTT
TRBD1 . 14 TRBJ1-3 TRBV7-9 CASSLAGTGNTIYF TGTGCCAGCAGCTTAGCTGGGACAGGGAACACCATATATTTT
. . 15 TRBJ1-3 TRBV7-9 CASRRSGDSGNTIYF TGTGCCAGCAGGAGGTCGGGGGACTCTGGAAACACCATATATTTT
. once 13 TRBJ2-7 TRBV7-9 CASSLNRPHEQYF TGTGCCAGCAGCTTAAACAGGCCCCACGAGCAGTACTTC
. . 16 TRBJ2-2 TRBV30 CAWSRDPTGNTGELFF TGTGCCTGGAGTAGGGACCCAACCGGGAACACCGGGGAGCTGTTTTTT
. few 11 TRBJ1-3 TRBV5-1 CASSEGNTIYF TGCGCCAGCAGCGAGGGAAACACCATATATTTT
. once 13 TRBJ2-3 TRBV4-1 CASSPPSTDTQYF TGCGCCAGCAGCCCCCCGAGTACAGATACGCAGTATTTT
. medium-sized 12 TRBJ1-1 TRBV28 CASSSPLTEAFF TGTGCCAGCAGTTCCCCCCTCACTGAAGCTTTCTTT
. few 15 TRBJ1-4 TRBV15 CATSPGGGADEKLFF TGTGCCACCAGCCCGGGGGGAGGGGCGGATGAAAAACTGTTTTTT
. . 13 TRBJ1-3 TRBV11-2 CASSGVSGNTIYF TGTGCCTCCTCTGGGGTCTCTGGAAACACCATATATTTT
. . 14 TRBJ1-3 TRBV4-1 CASSQSGAGNTIYF TGCGCCAGCAGCCAGAGCGGAGCCGGAAACACCATATATTTT
TRBD1 . 15 TRBJ2-2 TRBV13 CASTEGGRNTGELFF TGTGCCAGCACGGAAGGGGGCAGGAACACCGGGGAGCTGTTTTTT
. . 13 TRBJ2-5 TRBV5-5 CASSLVSGETQYF TGTGCCAGCAGCTTGGTGTCAGGGGAGACCCAGTACTTC
. . 14 TRBJ1-2 TRBV6-1 CASSRRPRENGYTF TGTGCCAGCAGTCGAAGACCGCGGGAGAATGGCTACACCTTC
. . 12 TRBJ2-1 TRBV2 CASSIIRDEQFF TGTGCCAGCAGTATTATCAGGGATGAGCAGTTCTTC
. . 17 TRBJ1-5 TRBV7-2 CASSPSGQPYSNQPQHF TGTGCCAGCAGCCCCTCCGGGCAGCCCTATAGCAATCAGCCCCAGCATTTT
. once 12 TRBJ1-4 TRBV4-3 CASSQDEEKLFF TGCGCCAGCAGCCAAGATGAGGAAAAACTGTTTTTT
. once 14 TRBJ2-7 TRBV18 CASSPPAPSYEQYF TGTGCCAGCTCACCACCGGCACCTTCCTACGAGCAGTACTTC
TRBD1 . 15 TRBJ1-4 TRBV6-5 CASSYKGQSNEKLFF TGTGCCAGCAGTTACAAGGGACAGTCGAATGAAAAACTGTTTTTT
. . 13 TRBJ1-1 TRBV9 CASSLGGVTEAFF TGTGCCAGCAGCTTAGGGGGGGTCACTGAAGCTTTCTTT
. once 13 TRBJ1-5 TRBV30 CAWSVQSHQPQHF TGTGCCTGGAGTGTACAAAGTCACCAGCCCCAGCATTTT
. . 14 TRBJ1-2 TRBV7-9 CASSPEASGYGYTF TGTGCCAGCAGCCCCGAAGCCTCCGGCTATGGCTACACCTTC
TRBD1 . 16 TRBJ1-3 TRBV5-4 CASSLQQGSSGNTIYF TGTGCCAGCAGCTTGCAACAGGGGAGCTCTGGAAACACCATATATTTT
TRBD2 . 17 TRBJ2-5 TRBV15 CATSRDIVGGGQETQYF TGTGCCACCAGCAGAGATATCGTGGGGGGAGGGCAAGAGACCCAGTACTTC
TRBD1 . 15 TRBJ1-2 TRBV18 CASSPDGTGAYGYTF TGTGCCAGCTCACCGGACGGGACAGGCGCCTATGGCTACACCTTC
. . 11 TRBJ1-2 TRBV20-1 CSAGTNYGYTF TGCAGTGCCGGGACAAACTATGGCTACACCTTC
. . 14 TRBJ2-7 TRBV7-9 CASSFPGRSHEQYF TGTGCCAGCAGCTTTCCGGGGAGGAGCCACGAGCAGTACTTC
. . 13 TRBJ1-1 TRBV6-6 CASSVQGNTEAFF TGTGCCAGCAGTGTACAGGGGAACACTGAAGCTTTCTTT
. . 16 TRBJ1-5 TRBV4-1 CASSQERGEANQPQHF TGCGCCAGCAGCCAAGAGCGGGGGGAGGCAAATCAGCCCCAGCATTTT
. . 14 TRBJ1-1 TRBV29-1 CSVDTVTGNTEAFF TGCAGCGTTGACACAGTAACAGGGAACACTGAAGCTTTCTTT
TRBD1 . 13 TRBJ1-4 TRBV30 CAFRTGGNEKLFF TGTGCCTTTCGGACAGGCGGAAATGAAAAACTGTTTTTT
. . 13 TRBJ2-1 TRBV6-4 CASSVNSYNEQFF TGTGCCAGCAGTGTTAACAGCTACAATGAGCAGTTCTTC
. . 15 TRBJ2-5 TRBV29-1 CSVEVSGGYQETQYF TGCAGCGTTGAAGTGTCGGGGGGCTACCAAGAGACCCAGTACTTC
. . 14 TRBJ1-2 TRBV5-5 CASSPTAGMYGYTF TGTGCCAGCAGCCCGACTGCGGGGATGTATGGCTACACCTTC
. . 15 TRBJ2-1 TRBV6-5 CASSYSGGFINEQFF TGTGCCAGCAGTTACTCGGGGGGCTTCATCAATGAGCAGTTCTTC
. once 15 TRBJ2-7 TRBV11-2 CASSLVPQIAYEQYF TGTGCCAGCAGCTTAGTTCCGCAGATAGCCTACGAGCAGTACTTC
. . 12 TRBJ2-1 TRBV11-2 CASSLVSNEQFF TGTGCCAGCAGCTTAGTCTCCAATGAGCAGTTCTTC
. . 13 TRBJ2-5 TRBV28 CASSTGNGETQYF TGTGCCAGCAGTACAGGGAACGGCGAGACCCAGTACTTC
. . 13 TRBJ1-1 TRBV4-3 CASSQDRGTEAFF TGCGCCAGCAGCCAAGACCGGGGAACTGAAGCTTTCTTT